The rows below give T cell receptor beta chains drawn from one sample of a study of CD8+ T cells in alopecia areata. Sequencing was performed with immunoSEQ multiplex PCR; in TCRdb, only in-frame clones are kept and a portion is missing. Seen here are 90,000 to 150,000 clones, more than 40% observed once, and the top ten hold approximately 0.5%. Specimen: CD4+ T cells sorted from blood, collected at week 4, from a patient treated with tofacitinib. These receptors were collected from a human donor with alopecia areata. The CDR3 runs from the conserved cysteine through the conserved F or W. A D gene is named only where the DNA matches it firmly. Size is omitted from some rows. Given values are once, few, many or a class for expanded clones.

clone_size: NA; cdr3_length: 14; d_call: NA; v_call: TRBV5-6; j_call: TRBJ1-2; cdr3_nt: TGTGCCAGCAGCTCGGACCCGGTGGGCTATGGCTACACCTTC; cdr3_aa: CASSSDPVGYGYTF
clone_size: NA; cdr3_length: 13; d_call: TRBD2; v_call: TRBV29-1; j_call: TRBJ2-5; cdr3_nt: TGCAGCGTCCTTATCTGGGGGGGTGAGACCCAGTACTTC; cdr3_aa: CSVLIWGGETQYF
clone_size: NA; cdr3_length: 12; d_call: NA; v_call: TRBV29-1; j_call: TRBJ1-4; cdr3_nt: TGCAGCGTTGGGGCTCCTAATGAAAAACTGTTTTTT; cdr3_aa: CSVGAPNEKLFF
clone_size: NA; cdr3_length: 14; d_call: NA; v_call: TRBV30; j_call: TRBJ2-5; cdr3_nt: TGTGCCTGGAGCGAGGGATGGATACAAGAGACCCAGTACTTC; cdr3_aa: CAWSEGWIQETQYF
clone_size: few; cdr3_length: 11; d_call: NA; v_call: TRBV29-1; j_call: TRBJ1-2; cdr3_nt: TGCAGCGTTGAAGCGGGGGATGGCTACACCTTC; cdr3_aa: CSVEAGDGYTF
clone_size: NA; cdr3_length: 13; d_call: NA; v_call: TRBV30; j_call: TRBJ1-1; cdr3_nt: TGTGCCTGGAGTGTATGGGCGAACACTGAAGCTTTCTTT; cdr3_aa: CAWSVWANTEAFF
clone_size: few; cdr3_length: 17; d_call: TRBD1; v_call: TRBV4-1; j_call: TRBJ1-5; cdr3_nt: TGCGCCAGCAGCCCGGGGAAAAGGACAGGGGGCAATCAGCCCCAGCATTTT; cdr3_aa: CASSPGKRTGGNQPQHF
clone_size: NA; cdr3_length: 14; d_call: NA; v_call: TRBV7-9; j_call: TRBJ1-1; cdr3_nt: TGTGCCAGCAGCTTGGCGAAGATGAACACTGAAGCTTTCTTT; cdr3_aa: CASSLAKMNTEAFF
clone_size: NA; cdr3_length: 13; d_call: NA; v_call: TRBV25-1; j_call: TRBJ1-1; cdr3_nt: TGTGCCAGCAGCCGAGGGATGAGGGATAAAGCTTTCTTT; cdr3_aa: CASSRGMRDKAFF
clone_size: once; cdr3_length: 15; d_call: TRBD1; v_call: TRBV14; j_call: TRBJ2-5; cdr3_nt: TGTGCCAGCAGCTCCCTGGGACAGGGGCAAGAGACCCAGTACTTC; cdr3_aa: CASSSLGQGQETQYF
clone_size: NA; cdr3_length: 13; d_call: NA; v_call: TRBV5-1; j_call: TRBJ2-2; cdr3_nt: TGCGCCAGCAGCTTGGGTGGCACCGGGGAGCTGTTTTTT; cdr3_aa: CASSLGGTGELFF
clone_size: few; cdr3_length: 12; d_call: NA; v_call: TRBV29-1; j_call: TRBJ1-1; cdr3_nt: TGCAGCGTCCGGGGATGGGTCACTGAAGCTTTCTTT; cdr3_aa: CSVRGWVTEAFF
clone_size: once; cdr3_length: 15; d_call: NA; v_call: TRBV7-2; j_call: TRBJ1-2; cdr3_nt: TGTGCCAGCAGCTCCCCGGACAGTTCTAACTATGGCTACACCTTC; cdr3_aa: CASSSPDSSNYGYTF
clone_size: NA; cdr3_length: 14; d_call: TRBD2; v_call: TRBV5-6; j_call: TRBJ2-7; cdr3_nt: TGTGCCAGCAGCTACAGCGGGAGACGCCACGAGCAGTACTTC; cdr3_aa: CASSYSGRRHEQYF
clone_size: NA; cdr3_length: 13; d_call: NA; v_call: TRBV19; j_call: TRBJ2-7; cdr3_nt: TGTGCCAGTACCGGGCAGCTACCCTACGAGCAGTACTTC; cdr3_aa: CASTGQLPYEQYF
clone_size: NA; cdr3_length: 16; d_call: TRBD1; v_call: TRBV7-8; j_call: TRBJ2-7; cdr3_nt: TGTGCCAGCAGCCGACTTACAGGGGTTTTATCCTACGAGCAGTACTTC; cdr3_aa: CASSRLTGVLSYEQYF
clone_size: NA; cdr3_length: 16; d_call: NA; v_call: TRBV19; j_call: TRBJ2-2; cdr3_nt: TGTGCCAGTAGTATAGATCCTGGACACAGGACCGGGGAGCTGTTTTTT; cdr3_aa: CASSIDPGHRTGELFF